Only a few counts were recorded for the clone carrying this T cell receptor beta chain. What it recognizes is unknown. This entry belongs to a study of T-cell reconstitution after alpha-beta-depleted transplantation in children. Study-wide results and limits: Alpha-beta T cells present about two months after transplant were reported to originate from several hundred expanded graft clones. At one year after transplant, newly produced T cells mostly accounted for T-cell counts and diversity. It was surviving recipient T cells and thymic progenitors that gave some patients high TCRbeta diversity at day 60.

This CDR3 has 15 residues. Trimming stripped 5 bases from V and 3 bases from J, with 15 bases between. Germline assignment: CDR1 MGHDK and CDR2 SYGVNS. It was with unique molecular identifiers that the TCRbeta library was prepared. MiXCR, applied by TCRdb to the PCR reads, yields one record per CDR3 protein. The data show under 450,000 distinct CDR3 sequences, around 15% seen once. The chain recombines TRBV25-1 with TRBJ2-3; the D gene is possibly TRBD1 (5 bases). The sequences come from PBMCs, mostly from graft donor cells, collected 360 days after TCRalphabeta/CD19-depleted stem cell transplant. The receptor was derived from a boy younger than two who had a stem cell transplant for Wiskott-Aldrich syndrome, so the T cells may come from the graft donor. The CDR3 loop is CASSRQLVRTDTQYF. DNA for the CDR3: TGTGCCAGCAGTAGACAGCTCGTCAGGACAGATACGCAGTATTTT.